The 28 T cell receptor beta chains in this list originate from one sample, sequenced in a study of blood T cells in healthy people across ages. Next came a second PCR, run for about 7 to 12 cycles, which used a sample-barcoded 5' primer along with a J-beta primer mix. TCRdb independently ran MiXCR on the 5' RACE reads; one entry per CDR3 protein. The sample has about 1.4 million distinct CDR3 sequences, around 59% seen once. Sequencing input: blood. Receptor source: a man between 18 and 29 years old in good health.

The chain has TRBV7-6 and TRBJ2-7; no definite D call. This CDR3 is built from 12 residues. Germline CDR1 SGHVS, CDR2 FNYEAQ. Trimming left V 7 bases short and J 5 bases short, with 12 bases between. CDR3 sequence reads: CASNLLGHEQYF. The CDR3 region has the DNA TGTGCCAGCAACCTTTTGGGTCACGAGCAGTACTTC. The entire variable domain, with the rest obtained from reference TRBV7-6 and TRBJ2-7, is as follows: GAGVSQSPRYKVTKRGQDVALRCDPISGHVSLYWYRQALGQGPEFLTYFNYEAQQDKSGLPNDRFSAERPEGSISTLTIQRTEQRDSAMYRCASNLLGHEQYFGPGTRLTVT.

This clonotype was counted between two and nine times. One junction end disagrees with the germline gene, perhaps due to a read error. V usage is TRBV7-9 and J usage is TRBJ2-3; D unresolved. Germline V gene data show CDR1 as SEHNR and CDR2 as FQNEAQ (reference sequence). This CDR3 spans 15 amino acids. The CDR3 loop is CASSLINPMEDTQYF. The CDR3 nucleotides read TGTGCCAGTAGCTTAATTAACCCAATGGAAGATACGCAGTATTTT.

The chain employs TRBV7-2 and TRBJ1-1; 7 bases fit TRBD1. In germline, CDR1 is SGHTA, CDR2 FQGNSA. The V segment lost 6 bases and the J segment 3 bases; nucleotides outside the gene matches: 4. This CDR3 spans 13 amino acids. The CDR3 reads CASSRQGHTEAFF. CDR3 bases: TGTGCCAGCAGTCGACAGGGCCACACTGAAGCTTTCTTT.

The chain recombines TRBV28 with TRBJ1-6; D not resolved. Germline V gives CDR1 MDHEN, CDR2 SYDVKM. Trimming stripped 11 bases from V and 9 bases from J, with 14 bases between. The CDR3 contains 12 residues. The CDR3 region is CASVISGSPLHF. The CDR3 DNA is TGTGCCTCGGTGATTAGTGGTTCACCCCTCCACTTT.

The chain recombines TRBV27 with TRBJ1-1; unclear D gene. V gave up 7 bases and J gave up 0 bases, with 9 bases separating them. The CDR3 is made up of 13 amino acids. Germline lookup yields CDR1 MNHEY and CDR2 SMNVEV (reference sequence). The CDR3 loop is CASKDQMNTEAFF. CDR3 nucleotides: TGTGCCAGCAAAGACCAGATGAACACTGAAGCTTTCTTT.

This clonotype was detected a few times. This sequence joins TRBV29-1 and TRBJ2-7; 11 bases align to TRBD2. Trimming at V came to 4 bases and at J to 4 bases, leaving 12 bases not matched to a gene. The CDR3 sequence is 16 residues long. Germline V gene data show CDR1 as SQVTM and CDR2 as ANQGSEA. As DNA, the CDR3 is TGCAGCGTTGCAGGGGAGACTAGCGGGGCAAAATACGAGCAGTACTTC. Encoded protein: CSVAGETSGAKYEQYF.

This clonotype is a singleton in its sample. J is TRBJ1-2 and V is TRBV3-1, with 7 bases that match TRBD1. The CDR3 consists of 15 residues. The V and J ends lost 4 bases and 8 bases, in that order; junction bases with no gene match: 13. CDR1 is LGHDT, CDR2 YNNKEL, per germline (reference sequence). In nucleotides, the CDR3 is TGTGCCAGCAGCCCATTCAGACAGGGTTGGGAAGGCTACACCTTC. It translates to CASSPFRQGWEGYTF.

The chain combines TRBV7-3 with TRBJ2-7; D ambiguous. The CDR3 covers 14 residues. Between the trimmed V and J ends, which lost 5 bases and 2 bases, there was a span of 13 bases. Germline V gene sequence: CDR1 SGHTA, CDR2 FQGTGA. This CDR3 reads CASSRAVDTYEQYF. DNA for the CDR3: TGTGCCAGCAGCCGCGCGGTCGATACCTACGAGCAGTACTTC.

This clonotype was detected a few times. This rearrangement joins TRBV12-3 or TRBV12-4 to TRBJ2-5; 7 nucleotides align to TRBD2. CDR3 length equals 15 residues. Trimming at V came to 0 bases and at J to 4 bases, leaving 5 bases not matched to a gene. CDR3 sequence: CASSLAGGPRETQYF. The CDR3 DNA is TGTGCCAGCAGTTTAGCGGGAGGGCCGAGAGAGACCCAGTACTTC.

V and J are TRBV29-1 and TRBJ1-1; D not certain. V was cut by 3 bases and J by 5 bases, with 10 bases left in between. CDR3 length: 12 amino acids. Germline CDR1 SQVTM, CDR2 ANQGSEA. The CDR3 DNA follows: TGCAGCGTTGACTCGGGTGTTACTGAAGCTTTCTTT. It yields the protein CSVDSGVTEAFF.

The chain links TRBV4-3 to TRBJ2-6; D is perhaps TRBD1 (6 bases). The length of the CDR3 is 18 residues. V was trimmed by 3 bases and J by 2 bases, leaving 17 bases between them. Germline CDR1 is LGHNA and CDR2 is YSLEER. The CDR3 DNA reads as TGCGCCAGCAGCCACCGGGACATCCGGATCGCTGGGGCCAACGTCCTGACTTTC. It yields the protein CASSHRDIRIAGANVLTF.

There are a few counts of this clonotype. The J gene is TRBJ1-5, the V gene TRBV6-2 or TRBV6-3; no definite D call. The CDR3 contains 14 residues. Trimming removed 0 bases at V and 6 bases at J, with 9 bases between. Germline V gives CDR1 MNHEY, CDR2 SVGEGT. The CDR3: CASSYSTAGQPQHF. The CDR3 nucleotides are TGTGCCAGCAGTTACTCGACGGCGGGTCAGCCCCAGCATTTT.

This clonotype was found a few times. CDR3 nucleotide sequence: TGTGCCAGCAGTGTGGGAAGCTCCTATAATTCACCCCTCCACTTT. Its translation: CASSVGSSYNSPLHF. The V gene is TRBV2, the J gene TRBJ1-6; D remains ambiguous. V was cut by 4 bases and J by 0 bases, with 7 bases left in between. The CDR3 contains 15 residues. In germline, CDR1 is SNHLY, CDR2 FYNNEI.

This chain joins TRBV6-6 and TRBJ2-5; TRBD2 matches 14 bases. The CDR3 is 15 residues long. Unmatched junction bases numbered 3, after V lost 4 bases and J lost 5 bases. Germline CDR1 reads MNHNY; CDR2 reads SVGAGI (reference sequence). The CDR3 is CASSFGTSGSETQYF. The CDR3 DNA is TGTGCCAGCAGTTTCGGGACTAGCGGGAGTGAGACCCAGTACTTC.

V usage is TRBV20-1 and J usage is TRBJ2-5; 7 positions match TRBD1. The length of the CDR3 is 15 residues. The V segment lost 6 bases and the J segment 1 base; nucleotides outside the gene matches: 11. From germline, CDR1 is DFQATT and CDR2 SNEGSKA (reference sequence). DNA for the CDR3: TGCAGTGCGTCATCGACGGGACAGACCCAAGAGACCCAGTACTTC. This sequence encodes CSASSTGQTQETQYF.

The V and J genes are TRBV3-1 and TRBJ2-3; 7 bases fit TRBD2. V trimming: 1 base; J trimming: 4 bases; junction bases outside the gene matches: 8. This CDR3 comprises 16 residues. From germline, CDR1 is LGHDT and CDR2 YNNKEL (reference sequence). CDR3 loop: CASSQGGGGSADTQYF. DNA for the CDR3: TGTGCCAGCAGCCAAGGAGGCGGGGGAAGCGCAGATACGCAGTATTTT.

The CDR3 region has the DNA TGCGCCAGCAAAATGGGATCGACAGGGAGCACAGATACGCAGTATTTT. The encoded protein is CASKMGSTGSTDTQYF. This rearrangement joins TRBV4-1 to TRBJ2-3; TRBD1 agrees at 7 bases. There are 16 residues in the CDR3. Germline CDR1 and CDR2: MGHRA and YSYEKL. The trim removed 7 bases at V and 0 bases at J, leaving 10 bases unmatched.

The chain links TRBV12-1 to TRBJ2-1; the table's D call of TRBD2 was not tested on the DNA. TRBV12-1 is given as a pseudogene. The CDR3 is 18 residues long. The CDR3 is CASSFARCASLEGNEQFF. The CDR3 bases are TGTGCCAGCAGCTTTGCGCGATGTGCCTCCCTCGAGGGCAATGAGCAGTTCTTC.

This chain joins TRBV6-1 and TRBJ1-1; D remains ambiguous. With 4 bases removed from V and 4 bases from J, the gap between germline ends came to 7 bases. Germline loops: CDR1 MNHNS, CDR2 SASEGT. The CDR3 is 12 residues long. The CDR3 region is CASSGQFTEAFF. In DNA form, the CDR3 reads TGTGCCAGCAGTGGGCAGTTCACTGAAGCTTTCTTT.

This chain joins TRBV29-1 and TRBJ2-1; 7 nucleotides agree with TRBD1. Looked up from germline, CDR1 is SQVTM and CDR2 is ANQGSEA. The CDR3 has 15 amino acids. Trimming removed 4 bases from V and 8 bases from J; junction bases left unmatched: 14. As DNA, the CDR3 is TGCAGCGTTGTGAGGTGGGCAGGGGGTGGCGATGAGCAGTTCTTC. It specifies CSVVRWAGGGDEQFF.

This chain uses TRBV29-1 with TRBJ1-2, with D perhaps matching TRBD1 (5 bases). V was clipped by 7 bases and J by 0 bases, with 9 bases between them. The V gene's germline CDR1 is SQVTM and CDR2 ANQGSEA. The CDR3 loop spans 12 amino acids. The CDR3 DNA reads TGCAGCGCAAGGGGATCTAACTATGGCTACACCTTC. The encoded protein is CSARGSNYGYTF.

This clonotype was recorded a few times. This rearrangement joins TRBV28 to TRBJ2-1; maybe TRBD2 (5 bases). V dropped 1 base and J dropped 8 bases, with 15 bases sitting between them. The CDR3 loop spans 15 amino acids. CDR1 and CDR2 from the germline V gene are MDHEN and SYDVKM. CDR3 in amino acids: CASSLSTGFEDEQFF. In DNA form, the CDR3 reads TGTGCCAGCAGTTTATCAACGGGGTTCGAGGATGAGCAGTTCTTC. Full variable domain (missing parts from reference TRBV28 and TRBJ2-1): DVKVTQSSRYLVKRTGEKVFLECVQDMDHENMFWYRQDPGLGLRLIYFSYDVKMKEKGDIPEGYSVSREKKERFSLILESASTNQTSMYLCASSLSTGFEDEQFFGPGTRLTVL.

This clonotype appeared a single time. In DNA, the CDR3 is TGTGCCAGCAGTTACTCGGGGCCCCAGCATTTT. It specifies CASSYSGPQHF. This chain joins TRBV6-6 and TRBJ1-5; D not resolved. CDR3 length: 11 residues. Germline values: CDR1 MNHNY, CDR2 SVGAGI (reference sequence). V shed 0 bases and J shed 9 bases, with 3 bases lying between them.

The chain is built from TRBV20-1 and TRBJ2-7, with unresolved D. Near its end, the DNA agrees better with TRBJ2-5, so the J call may be wrong. The CDR3 sequence is 13 residues long. Germline CDR1 is DFQATT and CDR2 is SNEGSKA (reference sequence). The CDR3 protein is CSARDPRIETQYF. The CDR3 coding sequence is TGCAGTGCTAGAGATCCGAGGATAGAGACCCAGTACTTC.

The chain couples TRBV2 to TRBJ1-1; D not resolved. The CDR3 runs to 10 residues. The germline CDR1 and CDR2 sequences are SNHLY and FYNNEI. Trimming cost V 8 bases and J 4 bases, with 5 bases left between them. The CDR3 region is CASFSTEAFF. CDR3 nucleotide sequence: TGTGCCAGCTTCTCCACTGAAGCTTTCTTT. Using reference TRBV2 and TRBJ1-1 for the parts outside the CDR3, the full variable domain is EPEVTQTPSHQVTQMGQEVILRCVPISNHLYFYWYRQILGQKVEFLVSFYNNEISEKSEIFDDQFSVERPDGSNFTLKIRSTKLEDSAMYFCASFSTEAFFGQGTRLTVV.

The rearrangement joins TRBV5-1 to TRBJ2-1, with 8 bases lining up with TRBD1. V dropped 0 bases and J dropped 8; count of bases not matched to a gene: 7. The germline V gene has CDR1 SGHRS and CDR2 YFSETQ. This CDR3 comprises 15 residues. The CDR3 region has the DNA TGCGCCAGCAGCTTGGAGCCAGGGGGCGAGGATGAGCAGTTCTTC. Amino acids: CASSLEPGGEDEQFF.

J is TRBJ2-7 and V is TRBV28, with a weak D call TRBD1 (5 bases). This CDR3 contains 11 residues. CDR1 and CDR2 from the germline V gene are MDHEN and SYDVKM. V was pared by 10 bases and J by 6 bases, with 13 bases between. CDR3 sequence: CAIRDRGEQYF. The DNA for the CDR3 is TGTGCCATAAGAGACAGAGGCGAGCAGTACTTC.

This chain links TRBV29-1 with TRBJ2-3, with 9 bases aligning to TRBD2. CDR3 length equals 16 residues. The V and J ends lost 4 bases and 2 bases, in that order; junction bases with no gene match: 10. Per the germline V gene, CDR1 is SQVTM and CDR2 is ANQGSEA. The DNA for the CDR3 is TGCAGCGTTGTTCCCCGTCTAGCGGGGCACACAGATACGCAGTATTTT. Its protein is CSVVPRLAGHTDTQYF.